The clone carrying this T cell receptor beta chain has only a few counts. Its antigen is undetermined. These data originate in a study of response to subunit inactivated influenza vaccine. TCRdb re-analysed the RT-PCR reads in MiXCR, keeping a single row per CDR3 protein. The repertoire consists of 600,000 to 700,000 distinct CDR3 sequences, with approximately 14% occurring once and the leading ten covering about 7.4%. Study results and limitations: New T cells are recruited in small numbers by each seasonal influenza vaccination, according to the authors' suggestion.

Germline assignment: CDR1 SGHAT and CDR2 FQNNGV. V was shortened by 6 bases and J by 3 bases, with 23 bases between the two germline ends. The CDR3 spans 17 residues. The chain joins TRBV11-2 to TRBJ2-5; D may be TRBD2 (6 bases). The sample consisted of PBMCs from blood, taken 14 days before vaccination. The receptor was isolated from a man aged 50 to 60 who received an inactivated influenza vaccine. In DNA, the CDR3 is TGTGCCAGCAGGACCGGGACTGTAATCCCACCCGAAGAGACCCAGTACTTC. It codes for CASRTGTVIPPEETQYF.